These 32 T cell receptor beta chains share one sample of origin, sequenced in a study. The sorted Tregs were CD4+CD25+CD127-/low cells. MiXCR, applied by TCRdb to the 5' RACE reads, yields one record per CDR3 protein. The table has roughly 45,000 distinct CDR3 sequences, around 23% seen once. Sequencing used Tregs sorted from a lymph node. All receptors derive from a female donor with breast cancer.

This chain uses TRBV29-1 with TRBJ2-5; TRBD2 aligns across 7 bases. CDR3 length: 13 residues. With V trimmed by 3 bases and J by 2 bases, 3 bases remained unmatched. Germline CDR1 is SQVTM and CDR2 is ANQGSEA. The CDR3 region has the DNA TGCAGCGTTGATCCTAGCGGACAAGAGACCCAGTACTTC. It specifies CSVDPSGQETQYF.

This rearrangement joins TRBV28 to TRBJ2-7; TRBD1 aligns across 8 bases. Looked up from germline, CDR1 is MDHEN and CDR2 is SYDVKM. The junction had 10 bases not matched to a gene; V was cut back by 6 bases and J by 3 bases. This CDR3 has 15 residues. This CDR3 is CASRRTGTGFYEQYF. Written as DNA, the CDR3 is TGTGCCAGCAGACGCACCGGGACAGGCTTCTACGAGCAGTACTTC.

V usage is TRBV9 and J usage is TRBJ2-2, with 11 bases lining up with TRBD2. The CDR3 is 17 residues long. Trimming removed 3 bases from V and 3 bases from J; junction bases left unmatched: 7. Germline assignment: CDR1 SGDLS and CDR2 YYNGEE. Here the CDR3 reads CASSGREGLADTGELFF. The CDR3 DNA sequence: TGTGCCAGCAGCGGCAGGGAGGGACTAGCGGACACCGGGGAGCTGTTTTTT.

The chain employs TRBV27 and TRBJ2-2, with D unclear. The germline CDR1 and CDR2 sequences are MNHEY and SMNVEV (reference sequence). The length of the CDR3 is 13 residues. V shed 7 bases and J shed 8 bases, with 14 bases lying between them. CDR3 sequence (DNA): TGTGCCAGCACCTTTGGATGGGGAGGGGAGCTGTTTTTT. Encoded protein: CASTFGWGGELFF.

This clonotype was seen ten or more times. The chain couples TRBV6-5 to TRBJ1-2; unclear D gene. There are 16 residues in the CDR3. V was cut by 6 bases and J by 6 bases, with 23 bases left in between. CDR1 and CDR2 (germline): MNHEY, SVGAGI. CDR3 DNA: TGTGCCAGCAGCCTGGACGGAGGAACGAATCAGCATGGCTACACCTTC. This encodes CASSLDGGTNQHGYTF.

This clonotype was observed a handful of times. The CDR3 reads CASSLTSGNYEQYF. Written as DNA, the CDR3 is TGCGCCAGCAGCTTGACGAGCGGGAACTACGAGCAGTACTTC. The chain employs TRBV5-1 and TRBJ2-7, with 7 bases identical to TRBD2. Looked up from germline, CDR1 is SGHRS and CDR2 is YFSETQ. CDR3 length: 14 residues. V gave up 1 base and J gave up 3 bases; unmatched junction bases: 4.

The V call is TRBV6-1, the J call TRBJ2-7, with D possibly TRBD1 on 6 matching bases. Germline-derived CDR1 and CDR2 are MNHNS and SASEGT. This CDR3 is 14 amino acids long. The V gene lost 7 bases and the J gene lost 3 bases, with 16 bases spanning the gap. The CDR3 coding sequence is TGTGCCAGCAAAACCGGGACAAGCTTCTACGAGCAGTACTTC. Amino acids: CASKTGTSFYEQYF.

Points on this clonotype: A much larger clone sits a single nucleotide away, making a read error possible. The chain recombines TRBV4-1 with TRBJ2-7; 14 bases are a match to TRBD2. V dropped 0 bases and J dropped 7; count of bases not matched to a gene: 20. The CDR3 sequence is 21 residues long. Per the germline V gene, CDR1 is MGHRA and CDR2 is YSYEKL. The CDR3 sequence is CASSQDRGTSGGRVSYNEQYF. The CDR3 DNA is TGCGCCAGCAGCCAAGACCGGGGGACTAGCGGGGGCCGGGTCTCCTACAATGAGCAGTACTTC.

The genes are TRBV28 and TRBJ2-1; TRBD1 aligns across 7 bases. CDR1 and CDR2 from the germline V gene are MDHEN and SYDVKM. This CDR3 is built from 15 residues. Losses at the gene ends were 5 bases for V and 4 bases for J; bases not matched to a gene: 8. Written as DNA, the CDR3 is TGTGCCAGCAGTCCCAGGGGGAGCGATTACAATGAGCAGTTCTTC. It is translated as CASSPRGSDYNEQFF. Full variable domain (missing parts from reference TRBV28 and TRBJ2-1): DVKVTQSSRYLVKRTGEKVFLECVQDMDHENMFWYRQDPGLGLRLIYFSYDVKMKEKGDIPEGYSVSREKKERFSLILESASTNQTSMYLCASSPRGSDYNEQFFGPGTRLTVL.

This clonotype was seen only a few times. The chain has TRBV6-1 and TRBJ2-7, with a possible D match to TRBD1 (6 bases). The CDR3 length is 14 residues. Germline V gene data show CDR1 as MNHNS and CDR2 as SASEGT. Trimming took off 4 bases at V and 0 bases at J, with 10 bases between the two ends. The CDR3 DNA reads TGTGCCAGCAGTGCCCGGGACACCTCCTACGAGCAGTACTTC. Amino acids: CASSARDTSYEQYF.

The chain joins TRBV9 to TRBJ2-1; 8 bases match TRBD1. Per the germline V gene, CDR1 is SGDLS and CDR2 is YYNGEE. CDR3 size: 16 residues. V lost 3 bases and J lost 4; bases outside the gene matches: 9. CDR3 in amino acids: CASSAPTGQGYNEQFF. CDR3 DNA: TGTGCCAGCAGCGCGCCTACTGGACAGGGTTACAATGAGCAGTTCTTC.

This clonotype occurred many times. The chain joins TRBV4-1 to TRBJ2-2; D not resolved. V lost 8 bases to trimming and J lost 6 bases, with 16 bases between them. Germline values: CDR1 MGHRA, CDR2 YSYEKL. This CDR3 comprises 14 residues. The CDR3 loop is CASGPSSVPGELFF. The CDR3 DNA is TGCGCCAGCGGTCCCTCTAGTGTCCCCGGGGAGCTGTTTTTT.

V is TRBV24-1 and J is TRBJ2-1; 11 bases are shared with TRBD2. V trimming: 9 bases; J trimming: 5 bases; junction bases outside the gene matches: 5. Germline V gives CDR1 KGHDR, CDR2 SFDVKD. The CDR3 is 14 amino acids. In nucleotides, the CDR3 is TGTGCCACCGAAGGGACTAGCGGAAACAATGAGCAGTTCTTC. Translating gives CATEGTSGNNEQFF.

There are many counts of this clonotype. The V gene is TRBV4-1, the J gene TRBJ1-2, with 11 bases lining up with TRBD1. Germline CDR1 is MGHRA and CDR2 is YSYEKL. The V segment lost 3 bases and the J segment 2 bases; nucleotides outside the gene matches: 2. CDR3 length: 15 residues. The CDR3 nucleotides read TGCGCCAGCAGCCATGGGACAGGGGGGAACTATGGCTACACCTTC. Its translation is CASSHGTGGNYGYTF.

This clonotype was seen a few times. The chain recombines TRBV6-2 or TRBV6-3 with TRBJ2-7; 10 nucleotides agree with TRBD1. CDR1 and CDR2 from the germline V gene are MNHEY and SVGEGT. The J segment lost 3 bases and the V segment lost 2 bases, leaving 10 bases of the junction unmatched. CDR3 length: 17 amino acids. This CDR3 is CASSYPLDRGRDYEQYF. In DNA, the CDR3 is TGTGCCAGCAGTTACCCCCTCGACAGGGGGCGCGACTACGAGCAGTACTTC.

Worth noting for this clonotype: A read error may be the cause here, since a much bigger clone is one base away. In DNA form, the CDR3 reads TGTGCCGGCAGCCAAAGGCGTGGCGGGGAAGAGACCCAGTACTTC. It yields the protein CAGSQRRGGEETQYF. This chain joins TRBV4-2 and TRBJ2-5; possibly TRBD2 for D (6 bases). Germline V lookup: CDR1 LGHNA, CDR2 YNFKEQ. The CDR3 is 15 residues long.

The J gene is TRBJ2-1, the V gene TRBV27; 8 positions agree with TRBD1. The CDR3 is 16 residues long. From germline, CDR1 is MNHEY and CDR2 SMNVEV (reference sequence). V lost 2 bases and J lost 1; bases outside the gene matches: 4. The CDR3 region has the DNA TGTGCCAGCAGTTTAAACAGGGGGAGGTCCTACAATGAGCAGTTCTTC. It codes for CASSLNRGRSYNEQFF.

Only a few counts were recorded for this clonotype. Here the CDR3 DNA reads TGTGCCAGCAGCTTGGCCGCCGGCATTTACAATGAGCAGTTCTTC. It specifies CASSLAAGIYNEQFF. The chain links TRBV5-4 to TRBJ2-1, with unresolved D. The germline V and J ends were trimmed by 0 bases and 4 bases, with 11 bases remaining between them. Germline assignment: CDR1 SGHNT and CDR2 YYREEE (reference sequence). The CDR3 covers 15 residues.

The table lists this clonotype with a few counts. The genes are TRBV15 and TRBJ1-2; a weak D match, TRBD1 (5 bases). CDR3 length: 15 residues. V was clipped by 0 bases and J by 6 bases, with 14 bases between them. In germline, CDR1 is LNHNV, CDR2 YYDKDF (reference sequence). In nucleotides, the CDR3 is TGTGCCACCAGCAGAGATTTTGGCAGGGCGGATGGCTACACCTTC. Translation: CATSRDFGRADGYTF.

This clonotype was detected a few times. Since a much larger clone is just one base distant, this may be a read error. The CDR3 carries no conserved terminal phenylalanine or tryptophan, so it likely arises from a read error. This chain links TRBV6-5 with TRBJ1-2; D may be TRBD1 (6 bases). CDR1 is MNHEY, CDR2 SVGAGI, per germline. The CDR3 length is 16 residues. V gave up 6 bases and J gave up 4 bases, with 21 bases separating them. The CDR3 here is CASRNFAIRGLYGYTV. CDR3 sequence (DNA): TGTGCCAGCAGAAATTTCGCCATCAGGGGCCTCTATGGCTACACCGTC.

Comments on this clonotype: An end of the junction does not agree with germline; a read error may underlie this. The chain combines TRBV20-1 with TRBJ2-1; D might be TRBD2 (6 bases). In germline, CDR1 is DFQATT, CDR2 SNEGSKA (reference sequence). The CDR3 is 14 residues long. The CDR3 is CSAGAGNSYIEQFF. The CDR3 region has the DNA TGCAGTGCTGGAGCGGGCAACTCCTACATTGAGCAGTTCTTC.

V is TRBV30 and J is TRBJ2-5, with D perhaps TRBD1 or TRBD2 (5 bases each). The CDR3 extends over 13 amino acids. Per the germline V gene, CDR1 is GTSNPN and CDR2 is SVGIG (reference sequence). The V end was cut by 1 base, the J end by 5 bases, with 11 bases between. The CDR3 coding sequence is TGTGCCTGGAGTGGGGACGGCGGGGAGACCCAGTACTTC. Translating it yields CAWSGDGGETQYF.

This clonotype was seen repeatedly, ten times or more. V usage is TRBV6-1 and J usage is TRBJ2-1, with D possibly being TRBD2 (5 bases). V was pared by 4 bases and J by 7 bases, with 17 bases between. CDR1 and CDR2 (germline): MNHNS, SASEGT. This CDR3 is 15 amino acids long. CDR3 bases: TGTGCCAGCAGTGGCCGGGGTACATGGGGAAATGAGCAGTTCTTC. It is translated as CASSGRGTWGNEQFF.

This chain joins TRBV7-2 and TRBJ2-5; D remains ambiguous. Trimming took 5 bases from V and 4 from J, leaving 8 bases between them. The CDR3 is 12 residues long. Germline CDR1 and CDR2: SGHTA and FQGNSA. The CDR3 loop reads CASSHKRETQYF. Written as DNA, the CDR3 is TGTGCCAGCAGCCATAAGAGAGAGACCCAGTACTTC.

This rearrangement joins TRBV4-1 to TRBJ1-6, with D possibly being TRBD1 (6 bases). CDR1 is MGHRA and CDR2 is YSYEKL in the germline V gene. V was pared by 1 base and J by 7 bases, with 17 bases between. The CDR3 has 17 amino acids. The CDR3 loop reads CASSQGWGGLVNSPLHF. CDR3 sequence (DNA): TGCGCCAGCAGCCAAGGCTGGGGGGGCCTTGTAAATTCACCCCTCCACTTT.

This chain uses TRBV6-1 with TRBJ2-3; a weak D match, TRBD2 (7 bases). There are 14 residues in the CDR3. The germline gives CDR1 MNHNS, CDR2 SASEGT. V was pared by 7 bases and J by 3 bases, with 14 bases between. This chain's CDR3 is CASIRGGATDTQYF. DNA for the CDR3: TGTGCCAGCATCAGAGGGGGGGCGACAGATACGCAGTATTTT.

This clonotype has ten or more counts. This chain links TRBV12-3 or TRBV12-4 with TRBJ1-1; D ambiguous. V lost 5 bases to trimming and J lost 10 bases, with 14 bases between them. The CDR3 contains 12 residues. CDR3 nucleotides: TGTGCCAGCAGTCTCGGGTCTCTTGGAGCTTTCTTT. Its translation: CASSLGSLGAFF.

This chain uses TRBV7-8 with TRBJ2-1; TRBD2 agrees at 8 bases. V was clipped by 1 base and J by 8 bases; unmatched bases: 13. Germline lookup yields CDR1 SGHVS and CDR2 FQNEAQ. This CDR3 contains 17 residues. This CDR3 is CASSLGPTGGPIHEQFF. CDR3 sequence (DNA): TGTGCCAGCAGCTTAGGCCCTACGGGAGGGCCGATCCATGAGCAGTTCTTC.

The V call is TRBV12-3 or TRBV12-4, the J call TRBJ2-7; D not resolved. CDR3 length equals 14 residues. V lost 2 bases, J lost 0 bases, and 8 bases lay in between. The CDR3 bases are TGTGCCAGCAGTTTAAATAGGTACTCCTACGAGCAGTACTTC. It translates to CASSLNRYSYEQYF.

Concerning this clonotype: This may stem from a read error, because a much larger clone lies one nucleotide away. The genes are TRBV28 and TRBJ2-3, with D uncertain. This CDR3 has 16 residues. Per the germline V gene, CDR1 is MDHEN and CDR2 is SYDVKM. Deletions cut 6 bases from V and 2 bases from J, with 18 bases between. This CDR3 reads CASRFSPGSVTDTQYF. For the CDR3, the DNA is TGTGCCAGCAGATTTAGCCCCGGGTCAGTCACAGATACGCAGTATTTT.

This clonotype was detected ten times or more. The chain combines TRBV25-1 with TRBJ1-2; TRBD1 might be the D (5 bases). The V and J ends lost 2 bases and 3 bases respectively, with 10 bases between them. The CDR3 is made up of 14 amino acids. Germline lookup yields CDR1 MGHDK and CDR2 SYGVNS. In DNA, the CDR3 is TGTGCCAGCAGTGAAACGTCAGGGTACTATGGCTACACCTTC. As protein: CASSETSGYYGYTF.

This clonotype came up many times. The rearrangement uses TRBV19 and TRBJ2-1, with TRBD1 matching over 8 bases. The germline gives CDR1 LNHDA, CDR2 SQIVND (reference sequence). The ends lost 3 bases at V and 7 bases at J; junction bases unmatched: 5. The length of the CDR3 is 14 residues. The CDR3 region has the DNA TGTGCCAGTAGTATCCGGGACAGGTTGAATGAGCAGTTCTTC. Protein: CASSIRDRLNEQFF. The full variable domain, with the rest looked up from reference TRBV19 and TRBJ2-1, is DGGITQSPKYLFRKEGQNVTLSCEQNLNHDAMYWYRQDPGQGLRLIYYSQIVNDFQKGDIAEGYSVSREKKESFPLTVTSAQKNPTAFYLCASSIRDRLNEQFFGPGTRLTVL.